The clone carrying this TCR beta chain was recorded many times. Its antigen remains unknown. This table comes from immunoSEQ multiplex PCR, and its TCRdb copy is limited to in-frame clones, with some not included. Of 75,000 to 90,000 clones listed, 80% to 90% are singletons. The data belong to a study of T cell responses to AZD1222 COVID-19 vaccine. Notes on the study in general: At study baseline, merely six AZD1222 recipients were seropositive. When two AZD1222 doses had been given, Spike-specific TCR breadth and depth rose. Females outnumbered males among donors, who were mostly white British; clonal diversity was possibly underestimated. Targets within unmutated variant regions were reportedly found for nearly half of spike-specific TCRs.

CDR3 length equals 15 residues. CDR1 SGHNT and CDR2 YENEEA come from the germline V gene. Trimming removed 0 bases at V and 7 bases at J, with 12 bases between. The sample here was peripheral blood, taken 28 days after the second AZD1222 dose. The chain is built from TRBV11-3 and TRBJ1-4; a possible D gene is TRBD1 (5 bases). This TCR was recovered from an adult who received the AZD1222 COVID-19 vaccine. CDR3 DNA: TGTGCCAGCAGCTTAGATGTCGGGGGAGTTGAAAAACTGTTTTTT. Its protein product is CASSLDVGGVEKLFF.